This TCR beta chain was observed in a study of blood T cell repertoires in COVID-19. Study summary: T cells, B-cell-depleted T cells, or PBMCs provided the cDNA or gDNA that served as material.

CDR3 length: 16 amino acids. Losses at the gene ends were 2 bases for V and 8 bases for J; bases not matched to a gene: 10. CDR1 and CDR2 from the germline V gene are KGHDR and SFDVKD. Source study methods: How many nucleated cells were present was estimated from reference gene primer amplification. The protocol was immunoSEQ multiplex PCR, while the TCRdb copy is restricted to in-frame clones and leaves out a portion. V and J calls and clone size are given by that table; D and trimming were obtained from the DNA. This sample carries roughly 180,000 clones, less than 85% of them seen once, and the ten largest clones take less than 20%.

The chain joins TRBV24-1 to TRBJ2-1; 8 bases fit TRBD2. The receptor was isolated from a man between 60 and 70 years old who had recovered from COVID-19. Sequencing input: PBMCs or T cells enriched from blood (not recorded which). The DNA of the CDR3 is TGTGCCACCAGTGATTCGCGGGAGGTCGAGGTCGATGAGCAGTTCTTC. Translating it yields CATSDSREVEVDEQFF.